This T cell receptor beta chain was retrieved from a study of CD8 T cells in ankylosing spondylitis. Quantitative 5'-RACE with molecular barcodes produced the TCR beta libraries. Using its own MiXCR run on the 5' RACE reads, TCRdb lists one record per CDR3 protein. The sample consists of 380,000 or so distinct CDR3 sequences, about 20% of them appearing once. The CDR3 runs 16 residues. With 4 bases removed from V and 4 bases from J, the gap between germline ends came to 18 bases. CDR1 is KGHDR and CDR2 is SFDVKD in the germline V gene. This clonotype was recorded a few times. The receptor was derived from a male donor with ankylosing spondylitis or in good health (not recorded which). The sequencing sample was made of blood, either unsorted or a sorted T cell fraction (not recorded which). J is TRBJ2-5 and V is TRBV24-1; tentatively, D is TRBD2 (7 bases). The CDR3 spells CATSDRGLGTPETQYF. The CDR3 coding sequence is TGTGCCACCAGTGACCGAGGACTAGGGACACCAGAGACCCAGTACTTC.